A selection of T cell receptor beta chains follows, all from one sample in a study of cytomegalovirus exposure and HLA in healthy donors. Some clones are missing from TCRdb's copy, which holds only in-frame ones; the method was immunoSEQ multiplex PCR. The table records around 90,000 clones, approximately 69% of them present only once. The source material was PBMCs. These receptors all stem from a boy between 10 and 17 years old in good health and CMV-seropositive. CDR3s include the opening cysteine and the closing phenylalanine or tryptophan. The D gene is left open where the match is weak. Only some rows state a clone size, as once, few, many or a class for expanded clones.

TRBJ2-7 TRBV30 - - CAWSGSYEQYF TGTGCCTGGAGTGGCAGCTACGAGCAGTACTTC
TRBJ2-1 TRBV6-1 - TRBD2 CASSEERTSGGFDEQFF TGTGCCAGCAGTGAAGAAAGGACTAGCGGGGGGTTCGATGAGCAGTTCTTC
TRBJ1-2 TRBV27 - - CASSLSAGRGGYTF TGTGCCAGCAGTTTATCGGCAGGGAGGGGCGGCTACACCTTC
TRBJ1-1 TRBV5-1 once - CASSLVRGLNTEAFF TGCGCCAGCAGCTTGGTTAGGGGTTTGAACACTGAAGCTTTCTTT
TRBJ2-7 TRBV5-1 once TRBD2 CASSLLAGDPSYEQYF TGCGCCAGCAGCCTTCTAGCGGGGGACCCCTCCTACGAGCAGTACTTC
TRBJ2-3 TRBV6-6 - - CASSWKGEDTDTQYF TGTGCCAGCAGTTGGAAGGGGGAAGACACAGATACGCAGTATTTT
TRBJ1-1 TRBV2 - - CASNKDRNTEAFF TGTGCCAGCAATAAAGACAGGAACACTGAAGCTTTCTTT
TRBJ2-7 TRBV27 - TRBD2 CASSRLAVAYEQYF TGTGCCAGCAGTCGACTAGCGGTAGCCTACGAGCAGTACTTC
TRBJ2-3 TRBV9 - TRBD2 CASSGGATTDTQYF TGTGCCTCTAGCGGGGGAGCCACAACAGATACGCAGTATTTT
TRBJ1-5 TRBV5-5 - - CASSLIHNQPQHF TGTGCCAGCAGCTTAATTCACAATCAGCCCCAGCATTTT
TRBJ1-1 TRBV27 - - CASSWTVNTEAFF TGTGCCAGCAGTTGGACAGTGAACACTGAAGCTTTCTTT
TRBJ1-1 TRBV10-3 once TRBD1 CAISTRTGLDTEAFF TGTGCCATCAGTACAAGGACAGGTCTTGACACTGAAGCTTTCTTT
TRBJ2-3 TRBV28 once - CASSLPSLGGTQYF TGTGCCAGCAGCCTACCTAGTCTGGGCGGGACGCAGTATTTT
TRBJ2-5 TRBV5-1 - TRBD2 CASSRREREKETQYF TGCGCCAGCAGCAGACGGGAGCGGGAGAAAGAGACCCAGTACTTC
TRBJ2-3 TRBV30 - - CAWSDGSYTDTQYF TGTGCCTGGAGTGATGGTAGTTATACAGATACGCAGTATTTT